This T cell receptor (beta chain) is drawn from a study of cytomegalovirus exposure and HLA in healthy donors. Study background: In an earlier analysis, 95 million to 140 million unique TCR beta sequences were found from some 200 million T cells. The study's findings and limits: Researchers had no immune exposure information except CMV serostatus available.

A note on this clone: What it recognizes is unknown.

The PCR contained 60 Vbeta and 13 Jbeta primers. Libraries were prepared by immunoSEQ multiplex PCR; TCRdb keeps only in-frame clonotypes and omits some of them. The table records approximately 150,000 clones, around 79% of them present only once. Germline V CDR1 and CDR2: SNHLY, FYNNEI. The CDR3 has 15 residues. V dropped 1 base and J dropped 6 bases, with 13 bases sitting between them. Source material: PBMCs. The chain employs TRBV2 and TRBJ1-5; weak D call: TRBD1 (5 bases). This receptor was obtained from a woman in her twenties or thirties in good health and CMV-seronegative. This CDR3 is CASSEGRRVSQPQHF. The CDR3 nucleotides read TGTGCCAGCAGTGAAGGCCGCAGGGTTAGTCAGCCCCAGCATTTT. Together with reference TRBV2 and TRBJ1-5, the CDR3 gives the full variable domain: EPEVTQTPSHQVTQMGQEVILRCVPISNHLYFYWYRQILGQKVEFLVSFYNNEISEKSEIFDDQFSVERPDGSNFTLKIRSTKLEDSAMYFCASSEGRRVSQPQHFGDGTRLSIL.